The 10 T cell receptor beta chains presented below share a single source sample, sequenced in a study of follicular helper T cells after annual influenza vaccination. Time point reported: 2014-2015 season, 7 days after vaccination. The repertoire was sequenced with immunoSEQ multiplex PCR; TCRdb's copy has only in-frame clones and lacks some. The top ten clones hold around 0.36% of a sample with more than 9,000 clones, around four fifths of them seen once. The material sequenced was CXCR5- memory CD4+ T cells sorted from blood, taken 7 days after influenza vaccination. The receptor source for this set is an adult who received the influenza vaccine.

This clone was recorded only once. The rearrangement links TRBV6-6 to TRBJ1-2, with 8 positions matching TRBD1. V shed 6 bases, J shed 3 bases, and the junction held 3 bases outside the gene matches. The CDR3 covers 13 residues. From germline, CDR1 is MNHNY and CDR2 SVGAGI (reference sequence). In DNA form, the CDR3 reads TGTGCCAGCAGCGCGGACAGGGACTATGGCTACACCTTC. Its translation: CASSADRDYGYTF.

V usage is TRBV25-1 and J usage is TRBJ2-5; D is possibly TRBD2 (6 bases). The CDR3 is 15 amino acids. Germline CDR1 and CDR2: MGHDK and SYGVNS. V shed 4 bases and J shed 2 bases, with 14 bases lying between them. The chain's CDR3 is CASSGNGAGQETQYF. CDR3 DNA: TGTGCCAGCAGTGGGAATGGAGCGGGTCAAGAGACCCAGTACTTC.

The chain links TRBV9 to TRBJ1-1; D might be TRBD1 (6 bases). Germline loops: CDR1 SGDLS, CDR2 YYNGEE. The ends were cut back, 3 bases at V and 1 base at J, with 13 bases in the middle. The CDR3 spans 15 residues. The CDR3 nucleotides read TGTGCCAGCAGCGCCCTGGGGGCAGGGAACACTGAAGCTTTCTTT. Protein sequence: CASSALGAGNTEAFF.

This rearrangement joins TRBV15 to TRBJ1-4; D is unresolved. Germline V gene lookup returns CDR1 LNHNV and CDR2 YYDKDF (reference sequence). The CDR3 loop spans 16 amino acids. V lost 1 base and J lost 8, with 17 bases in between. CDR3 nucleotide sequence: TGTGCCACCAGCAGAGCTCCGGATCCTGCCTACGAAAAACTGTTTTTT. Protein sequence: CATSRAPDPAYEKLFF. Combining the CDR3 with reference TRBV15 and TRBJ1-4 gives the whole variable domain DAMVIQNPRYQVTQFGKPVTLSCSQTLNHNVMYWYQQKSSQAPKLLFHYYDKDFNNEADTPDNFQSRRPNTSFCFLDIRSPGLGDTAMYLCATSRAPDPAYEKLFFGSGTQLSVL.

This rearrangement joins TRBV10-3 to TRBJ2-1, with TRBD1 identical over 8 bases. CDR3 length equals 17 residues. V lost 6 bases, J lost 3 bases, and 13 bases stayed unmatched. Germline V gives CDR1 ENHRY, CDR2 SYGVKD. The CDR3 nucleotides read TGTGCCATCAGGGAACCGGGACAGGTTCTTCTCTACAATGAGCAGTTCTTC. As protein: CAIREPGQVLLYNEQFF.

This clone came up a few times. The V gene is TRBV10-3, the J gene TRBJ1-2; D not certain. CDR1 ENHRY and CDR2 SYGVKD come from the germline V gene. V shed 7 bases and J shed 3 bases, with 12 bases lying between them. The CDR3 totals 13 residues. CDR3 nucleotides: TGTGCCATCAATCCGGGAAGAGACTATGGCTACACCTTC. This gives the protein CAINPGRDYGYTF.

V is TRBV29-1 and J is TRBJ2-7, with 7 bases matching TRBD2. This CDR3 region has 13 residues. Per germline, CDR1 SQVTM and CDR2 ANQGSEA. V trimming: 5 bases; J trimming: 2 bases; junction bases outside the gene matches: 6. CDR3 in DNA: TGCAGCGTTCGGGGGGAGGGTGCCTACGAGCAGTACTTC. It translates to CSVRGEGAYEQYF.

This clone was counted between two and nine times. The CDR3 DNA is TGTGCCAGCAGCCAAGAATCCGACTATGGCTACACCTTC. The encoded protein is CASSQESDYGYTF. V and J are TRBV4-2 and TRBJ1-2; D gene ambiguous. The V end was cut by 0 bases, the J end by 3 bases, with 5 bases between. This CDR3 spans 13 amino acids. Germline CDR1 is LGHNA and CDR2 is YNFKEQ.

This clone was seen a handful of times. This rearrangement joins TRBV5-4 to TRBJ2-7; the D is unclear. Germline V gene sequence: CDR1 SGHNT, CDR2 YYREEE (reference sequence). V lost 4 bases and J 1 base, leaving 9 bases between the germline ends. This CDR3 region has 13 residues. The DNA of the CDR3 is TGTGCCAGCAGCCACGTAGATTCCTACGAGCAGTACTTC. This codes for CASSHVDSYEQYF.

The V and J genes are TRBV4-1 and TRBJ2-3; D unclear. The germline gives CDR1 MGHRA, CDR2 YSYEKL. Trimming shortened V by 0 bases and J by 4 bases, and 11 bases separated the two germline ends. The CDR3 has 15 residues. CDR3 sequence reads: CASSQDVLAADTQYF. CDR3 coding DNA: TGCGCCAGCAGCCAAGATGTCCTTGCGGCAGATACGCAGTATTTT.